What follows are 30 T cell receptor beta chains derived from one specimen sequenced in a study of vaccination effects on CD4 cells after COVID-19. Clones were read by immunoSEQ multiplex PCR, and TCRdb kept only the in-frame ones, dropping some. Among about 63,000 clones, less than 80% were seen once, and the ten largest hold around 3.8%. Before sequencing took place, the ViraFEST assay used viral peptide pools to expand antigen-specific CD4+ T cells. CD4+ T cell isolation took place after approximately 11 days of culture. Vaccinated recipients, who were negative for nucleocapsid antibodies, had no history of SARS-CoV-2 infection. Their target antigens are unknown. The sequences come from CD4+ T cells from PBMCs cultured with HCoV-OC43 spike peptides, collected before COVID-19 vaccination. Noted subset: HCoV-OC43 spike overlapping peptide pool stimulation. These receptors originate from a human donor who received a COVID-19 vaccine.

The V call is TRBV10-1, the J call TRBJ2-3; tentatively, D is TRBD1 (6 bases). V dropped 5 bases and J dropped 1 base, with 10 bases sitting between them. The CDR3 spans 14 residues. In germline, CDR1 is WNHNN, CDR2 SYGVQD (reference sequence). The CDR3 nucleotides are TGCGCCAGCAGTCCAGGGGCGGGCACAGATACGCAGTATTTT. Translating it yields CASSPGAGTDTQYF.

The chain employs TRBV30 and TRBJ1-2; 10 bases map to TRBD1. The CDR3 loop spans 17 amino acids. Germline lookup yields CDR1 GTSNPN and CDR2 SVGIG (reference sequence). V lost 3 bases and J lost 7; bases outside the gene matches: 17. The CDR3 loop is CAWSPLRGTGVFSGYTF. CDR3 coding DNA: TGTGCCTGGAGCCCCCTAAGAGGGACAGGGGTTTTCTCTGGCTACACCTTC.

The genes are TRBV5-6 and TRBJ2-5; 7 bases agree with TRBD2. The germline CDR1 and CDR2 sequences are SGHDT and YYEEEE. Losses at the gene ends were 2 bases for V and 1 base for J; bases not matched to a gene: 5. This CDR3 has 15 residues. As DNA, the CDR3 is TGTGCCAGCAGCTTAAACGGGAGGACCCAAGAGACCCAGTACTTC. This translates into CASSLNGRTQETQYF.

The rearrangement uses TRBV2 and TRBJ2-5, with TRBD2 identical over 9 bases. Germline V gene sequence: CDR1 SNHLY, CDR2 FYNNEI. Germline trimming cut 2 bases from V and 5 bases from J; bases unmatched to any gene: 12. CDR3 length: 17 amino acids. The CDR3 coding sequence is TGTGCCAGCAGTGAATGGCTCGGCGGGGGGGCCCCGGAGACCCAGTACTTC. Encoded protein: CASSEWLGGGAPETQYF.

The gene calls are TRBV7-7 and TRBJ2-2; weak D call: TRBD2 (5 bases). CDR1 and CDR2 (germline): SSHAT, FNYEAQ (reference sequence). With 3 bases removed from V and 4 bases from J, the gap between germline ends came to 12 bases. This CDR3 comprises 15 residues. The CDR3 loop reads CASSLTPAGTGELFF. CDR3 DNA sequence: TGTGCCAGCAGCTTGACCCCTGCGGGCACCGGGGAGCTGTTTTTT.

The chain is built from TRBV3-1 (or the pseudogene TRBV3-2) and TRBJ2-7; D possibly matches TRBD1 or TRBD2 (5 bases each). The V gene's germline CDR1 is LGHDT and CDR2 YNNKEL (reference sequence). V lost 6 bases and J 4 bases, leaving 16 bases between the germline ends. CDR3 size: 14 residues. CDR3 amino acids: CASSRTAGGYEQYV. In DNA, the CDR3 is TGTGCCAGCAGTCGAACAGCTGGGGGTTACGAGCAGTACGTC.

This clone was seen once. V and J are TRBV5-1 and TRBJ1-5, with D maybe TRBD1 (5 bases). Germline CDR1 reads SGHRS; CDR2 reads YFSETQ. The CDR3 extends over 17 amino acids. Between the trimmed V and J ends, which lost 0 bases and 3 bases, there was a span of 16 bases. CDR3 sequence: CASSLAGSQGFNQPQHF. CDR3 bases: TGCGCCAGCAGCTTGGCCGGTAGTCAGGGATTCAATCAGCCCCAGCATTTT.

V gene TRBV9 combines with J gene TRBJ1-4; D gene unclear. The V and J ends lost 4 bases and 8 bases respectively, with 24 bases between them. Germline V gene sequence: CDR1 SGDLS, CDR2 YYNGEE. The CDR3 sequence is 17 residues long. CDR3 DNA: TGTGCCAGCAGCCCTAGACCCTCGTCAGCGGCGGGCGAAAAACTGTTTTTT. Protein sequence: CASSPRPSSAAGEKLFF. The full variable domain, in which reference TRBV9 and TRBJ1-4 provide the parts outside the CDR3, is DSGVTQTPKHLITATGQRVTLRCSPRSGDLSVYWYQQSLDQGLQFLIQYYNGEERAKGNILERFSAQQFPDLHSELNLSSLELGDSALYFCASSPRPSSAAGEKLFFGSGTQLSVL.

The chain has TRBV25-1 and TRBJ1-4; TRBD1 might be the D (6 bases). V lost 6 bases to trimming and J lost 8 bases, with 13 bases between them. Germline values: CDR1 MGHDK, CDR2 SYGVNS. The CDR3 extends over 13 amino acids. CDR3 sequence (DNA): TGTGCCAGCAGGGGCTCGGGGGGCGAAAAACTGTTTTTT. Its translation is CASRGSGGEKLFF.

The chain has TRBV6-6 and TRBJ1-1; D gene unclear. Germline V gene sequence: CDR1 MNHNY, CDR2 SVGAGI (reference sequence). This CDR3 region has 13 residues. Trimming took 6 bases from V and 1 from J, leaving 9 bases between them. This chain's CDR3 is CASRSTANTEAFF. The CDR3 DNA sequence: TGTGCCAGCAGGTCAACAGCGAACACTGAAGCTTTCTTT.

This clone was counted only a few times. The gene calls are TRBV7-3 and TRBJ2-1; D is possibly TRBD1 (5 bases). CDR1 and CDR2 (germline): SGHTA, FQGTGA. Trimming removed 2 bases at V and 7 bases at J, with 6 bases between. The CDR3 is 12 residues long. Here the CDR3 reads CASSLQGNEQFF. The CDR3 coding sequence is TGTGCCAGCAGCTTACAGGGAAATGAGCAGTTCTTC.

V gene TRBV9 combines with J gene TRBJ1-4; no firm D call. The V end lost 0 bases, the J end lost 4 bases, and 13 bases lay between the germline ends. The CDR3 sequence is 16 residues long. Germline lookup yields CDR1 SGDLS and CDR2 YYNGEE. The CDR3 DNA is TGTGCCAGCAGCGTAGGGGATATGATCAGTAATGAAAAACTGTTTTTT. Its protein is CASSVGDMISNEKLFF.

The rearrangement joins TRBV7-9 to TRBJ1-2; D remains ambiguous. Germline assignment: CDR1 SEHNR and CDR2 FQNEAQ (reference sequence). This CDR3 has 13 amino acids. The V end was cut by 5 bases, the J end by 7 bases, with 14 bases between. CDR3 nucleotide sequence: TGTGCCAGCAGCCTAACCGGAGGGCCTGGCTACACCTTC. Translating it yields CASSLTGGPGYTF.

In its sample, this clone was seen once. The chain recombines TRBV7-6 with TRBJ1-4; 7 nucleotides align to TRBD1. Germline CDR1 is SGHVS and CDR2 is FNYEAQ. The CDR3 extends over 15 amino acids. With V trimmed by 0 bases and J by 7 bases, 5 bases remained unmatched. CDR3 coding DNA: TGTGCCAGCAGCTTAGCGACAGGGTTATTTGAAAAACTGTTTTTT. It yields the protein CASSLATGLFEKLFF. The full variable domain, its missing parts supplied by reference TRBV7-6 and TRBJ1-4, is GAGVSQSPRYKVTKRGQDVALRCDPISGHVSLYWYRQALGQGPEFLTYFNYEAQQDKSGLPNDRFSAERPEGSISTLTIQRTEQRDSAMYRCASSLATGLFEKLFFGSGTQLSVL.

The V gene is TRBV5-8, the J gene TRBJ2-3; 10 nucleotides line up with TRBD1. V lost 3 bases to trimming and J lost 2 bases; unmatched junction nucleotides: 6. Germline V lookup: CDR1 SGHTS, CDR2 YDEGEE. CDR3 length equals 16 residues. The CDR3: CASSSGTGDSTDTQYF. DNA for the CDR3: TGTGCCAGCAGCTCCGGGACAGGGGACTCCACAGATACGCAGTATTTT.

The genes are TRBV15 and TRBJ2-5, with 12 bases identical to TRBD2. The length of the CDR3 is 19 residues. Germline V lookup: CDR1 LNHNV, CDR2 YYDKDF (reference sequence). V lost 0 bases, J lost 9 bases, and 17 bases stayed unmatched. This CDR3 is CATSRDSRLAGGTGEAQYF. The DNA for the CDR3 is TGTGCCACCAGCAGAGATTCCCGCCTAGCGGGGGGGACTGGGGAGGCCCAGTACTTC.

The CDR3 nucleotides are TGTGCCAGCAGCCCTGGACAGGGACTACGAAACACCGGGGAGCTGTTTTTT. This codes for CASSPGQGLRNTGELFF. This chain connects TRBV3-1 (or the pseudogene TRBV3-2) to TRBJ2-2; possibly TRBD1 for D (8 bases). This CDR3 has 17 amino acids. The germline CDR1 and CDR2 sequences are LGHDT and YNNKEL (reference sequence). V dropped 4 bases and J dropped 2 bases, with 17 bases sitting between them.

This clone was seen a few times. V usage is TRBV11-1 and J usage is TRBJ1-2, with D hard to call. Germline V CDR1 and CDR2: SGHAT, FQDESV (reference sequence). V was cut by 6 bases and J by 4 bases, with 12 bases left in between. The CDR3 consists of 13 residues. Written as DNA, the CDR3 is TGTGCCAGCAGTCCTGGATTTTCCTATGGCTACACCTTC. As protein: CASSPGFSYGYTF.

The V call is TRBV4-3, the J call TRBJ2-5; 8 bases are a match to TRBD2. The CDR3 covers 15 residues. Unmatched junction bases numbered 5, after V lost 2 bases and J lost 3 bases. Germline V CDR1 and CDR2: LGHNA, YSLEER. This chain's CDR3 is CASSQMRGEKETQYF. The DNA of the CDR3 is TGCGCCAGCAGCCAAATGCGGGGGGAAAAAGAGACCCAGTACTTC.

This chain joins TRBV7-2 and TRBJ1-1; perhaps TRBD1 as D (5 bases). The germline V and J ends were trimmed by 7 bases and 0 bases, with 9 bases remaining between them. The CDR3 sequence is 13 residues long. CDR1 is SGHTA and CDR2 is FQGNSA in the germline V gene. The DNA of the CDR3 is TGTGCCAGCAAACTACAGGTGAACACTGAAGCTTTCTTT. Its protein product is CASKLQVNTEAFF.

There are a few counts of this clone. The CDR3 DNA reads as TGTGCCAGCAGCCAAGTAGCGGGGGCCAGGGGGCCGAACACTGAAGCTTTCTTT. Translated: CASSQVAGARGPNTEAFF. The chain couples TRBV14 to TRBJ1-1; TRBD1 matches at 8 bases. From germline, CDR1 is SGHDN and CDR2 FVKESK. Unmatched junction bases numbered 11, after V lost 1 base and J lost 1 base. The CDR3 runs to 18 residues. The full variable domain, rest sourced from reference TRBV14 and TRBJ1-1, is EAGVTQFPSHSVIEKGQTVTLRCDPISGHDNLYWYRRVMGKEIKFLLHFVKESKQDESGMPNNRFLAERTGGTYSTLKVQPAELEDSGVYFCASSQVAGARGPNTEAFFGQGTRLTVV.

This clone was detected only once. This rearrangement joins TRBV21-1 to TRBJ1-1; TRBD1 reflects the table's D call only, with no check against the DNA. TRBV21-1 is flagged as a pseudogene. CDR3 length equals 16 residues. The CDR3 region is CASRLHSGKMNTEAFF. The CDR3 nucleotides are TGTGCCAGCAGGTTACATTCAGGGAAAATGAACACTGAAGCTTTCTTT.

The rearrangement joins TRBV5-1 to TRBJ2-5, with D possibly TRBD2 on 6 matching bases. The CDR3 runs 14 residues. V was cut by 6 bases and J by 5 bases, with 17 bases left in between. Germline lookup yields CDR1 SGHRS and CDR2 YFSETQ. The chain's CDR3 is CASTRSGPPETQYF. The CDR3 coding sequence is TGCGCCAGCACCCGTAGCGGACCCCCGGAGACCCAGTACTTC.

This clone was found once. V is TRBV28 and J is TRBJ1-2, with 11 bases lining up with TRBD1. The V and J ends lost 7 bases and 4 bases, in that order; junction bases with no gene match: 8. CDR3 size: 15 residues. Germline CDR1 is MDHEN and CDR2 is SYDVKM. This chain's CDR3 is CASKDGQGAGYGYTF. As DNA, the CDR3 is TGTGCCAGCAAAGACGGACAGGGGGCAGGCTATGGCTACACCTTC.

The chain uses TRBV5-1 and TRBJ2-5, with 8 bases aligning to TRBD2. Per the germline V gene, CDR1 is SGHRS and CDR2 is YFSETQ. The V segment lost 2 bases and the J segment 0 bases; nucleotides outside the gene matches: 3. The CDR3 loop spans 15 amino acids. CDR3: CASSFSGGYQETQYF. DNA of the CDR3: TGCGCCAGCAGCTTCAGCGGGGGTTACCAAGAGACCCAGTACTTC. Full variable domain (remainder filled in from reference TRBV5-1 and TRBJ2-5): KAGVTQTPRYLIKTRGQQVTLSCSPISGHRSVSWYQQTPGQGLQFLFEYFSETQRNKGNFPGRFSGRQFSNSRSEMNVSTLELGDSALYLCASSFSGGYQETQYFGPGTRLLVL.

The V gene is TRBV5-1, the J gene TRBJ2-5; D may be TRBD1 (6 bases). The germline V gene has CDR1 SGHRS and CDR2 YFSETQ. Trimming removed 4 bases at V and 1 base at J, with 11 bases between. The CDR3 has 14 amino acids. The CDR3 reads CASSKGGPQETQYF. For the CDR3, the DNA is TGCGCCAGCAGCAAAGGGGGTCCCCAAGAGACCCAGTACTTC.

This clone was counted only a few times. The genes are TRBV15 and TRBJ2-7; a weak D match, TRBD1 (6 bases). This CDR3 comprises 13 residues. Germline V gene data show CDR1 as LNHNV and CDR2 as YYDKDF (reference sequence). Between the trimmed V and J ends, which lost 2 bases and 5 bases, there was a span of 10 bases. Here the CDR3 reads CATSRTGTHEQYV. CDR3 in DNA: TGTGCCACCAGCAGAACAGGGACCCACGAGCAGTACGTC.

This clone has more than one count but fewer than ten. The chain has TRBV7-2 and TRBJ2-7; tentative D call: TRBD2 (6 bases). The CDR3 spans 13 residues. V was trimmed by 1 base and J by 7 bases, leaving 11 bases between them. Per the germline V gene, CDR1 is SGHTA and CDR2 is FQGNSA. The CDR3 is CASSLGLGGEQYV. The CDR3 nucleotides are TGTGCCAGCAGCTTAGGACTAGGTGGGGAGCAGTACGTC.

The V call is TRBV9, the J call TRBJ2-2; 7 positions match TRBD1. The germline V gene encodes CDR1 SGDLS and CDR2 YYNGEE. The CDR3 consists of 16 residues. With 3 bases clipped from V and 3 bases from J, the junction kept 8 bases outside the gene matches. CDR3 coding DNA: TGTGCCAGCAGCGGACAAGGGACAGTAGACACCGGGGAGCTGTTTTTT. Its translation is CASSGQGTVDTGELFF.

The table lists this clone with a few counts. DNA for the CDR3: TGCGCCAGCAGCCAGTTAGTGGGAGGAGAGCAGCCCCAGCATTTT. As protein: CASSQLVGGEQPQHF. The chain joins TRBV4-1 to TRBJ1-5; D is undetermined. V was cut by 3 bases and J by 7 bases, with 16 bases left in between. Germline CDR1 MGHRA, CDR2 YSYEKL. The CDR3 spans 15 residues.